The rows below give T cell receptor beta chains drawn from one sample of a study of cytomegalovirus exposure and HLA in healthy donors. Libraries were prepared by immunoSEQ multiplex PCR; TCRdb keeps only in-frame clonotypes and omits some of them. The sample lists fewer than 150,000 clones; approximately 80% were seen once. Sequencing was performed on PBMCs. Receptors originate from a man in his forties in good health and CMV-seropositive. CDR3s include the opening cysteine and the closing phenylalanine or tryptophan. Fields, in order: V gene, clone size, J gene, D gene, CDR3 DNA, CDR3 protein. A D gene is named only where the DNA matches it firmly. Rows give clone size only sometimes, using once, few, many, or a class for an expanded clone.

v_gene: TRBV7-9; abundance: few; j_gene: TRBJ2-7; d_gene: TRBD1; CDR3nt: TGTGCCAGCAGCTTCTGGACAGGGATCGGCGAGCAGTACTTC; CDR3aa: CASSFWTGIGEQYF
v_gene: TRBV29-1; abundance: -; j_gene: TRBJ2-3; d_gene: TRBD2; CDR3nt: TGCAGCGTTCTACTAGCGGGGGCCTCCACGGATACGCAGTATTTT; CDR3aa: CSVLLAGASTDTQYF
v_gene: TRBV7-2; abundance: -; j_gene: TRBJ2-3; d_gene: TRBD2; CDR3nt: TGTGCCAGCAGCTTATGGCGGGGGTCACGCACAGATACGCAGTATTTT; CDR3aa: CASSLWRGSRTDTQYF
v_gene: TRBV5-1; abundance: -; j_gene: TRBJ2-5; d_gene: TRBD2; CDR3nt: TGCGCCAGCAGCTTGGGGCTAGCGGGGGGACAAGAGACCCAGTACTTC; CDR3aa: CASSLGLAGGQETQYF
v_gene: TRBV9; abundance: once; j_gene: TRBJ1-1; d_gene: TRBD1; CDR3nt: TGTGCCAGCAGCGGAGGGGGCTCGACTGAAGCTTTCTTT; CDR3aa: CASSGGGSTEAFF
v_gene: TRBV18; abundance: -; j_gene: TRBJ1-2; d_gene: TRBD1; CDR3nt: TGTGCCAGCTCACCACCGTTTGGGACAGGGGGCGCGGGTGGCTACACCTTC; CDR3aa: CASSPPFGTGGAGGYTF
v_gene: TRBV18; abundance: -; j_gene: TRBJ1-2; d_gene: -; CDR3nt: TGTGCCAGCTCACCACCGCGAGGGACTGTAGGGCTGGCCTATGGCTACACCTTC; CDR3aa: CASSPPRGTVGLAYGYTF
v_gene: TRBV5-5; abundance: -; j_gene: TRBJ2-3; d_gene: -; CDR3nt: TGTGCCAGCAGCTTGGCCGGAACAGGTATCCGCACAGATACGCAGTATTTT; CDR3aa: CASSLAGTGIRTDTQYF
v_gene: TRBV28; abundance: -; j_gene: TRBJ2-5; d_gene: TRBD1; CDR3nt: TGTGCCAGCAGGATTAATCGGGACCTGGGACAGCAAGAGACCCAGTACTTC; CDR3aa: CASRINRDLGQQETQYF
v_gene: TRBV4-3; abundance: once; j_gene: TRBJ1-4; d_gene: TRBD1; CDR3nt: TGCGCCAGCAGCCAAGGCCTGACAGGGCGGTGGGAAAAACTGTTTTTT; CDR3aa: CASSQGLTGRWEKLFF
v_gene: TRBV18; abundance: -; j_gene: TRBJ2-1; d_gene: TRBD2; CDR3nt: TGTGCCAGCTCCCCTCCTAGCGGGGGATCCTACAATGAGCAGTTCTTC; CDR3aa: CASSPPSGGSYNEQFF
v_gene: TRBV5-4; abundance: -; j_gene: TRBJ1-1; d_gene: TRBD1; CDR3nt: TGTGCCAGCAGCTTAGGGCAGGGGGTGACGAACACTGAAGCTTTCTTT; CDR3aa: CASSLGQGVTNTEAFF
v_gene: TRBV2; abundance: -; j_gene: TRBJ1-5; d_gene: -; CDR3nt: TGTGCCAGCACTGAGGACCAGGGATTAAGGAATCAGCCCCAGCATTTT; CDR3aa: CASTEDQGLRNQPQHF
v_gene: TRBV6-5; abundance: -; j_gene: TRBJ1-1; d_gene: -; CDR3nt: TGTGCCAGCGACAACCCTGGGGGGGGTGAAGCTTTCTTT; CDR3aa: CASDNPGGGEAFF
v_gene: TRBV10-3; abundance: -; j_gene: TRBJ1-2; d_gene: -; CDR3nt: TGTGCCATCAGTGAGTCTCGAGACAGGATAAACTATGGCTACACCTTC; CDR3aa: CAISESRDRINYGYTF
v_gene: TRBV7-9; abundance: once; j_gene: TRBJ2-7; d_gene: TRBD2; CDR3nt: TGTGCCAGCAGCCCCATGGGCGGGGGTTACGAGCAGTACTTC; CDR3aa: CASSPMGGGYEQYF
v_gene: TRBV7-9; abundance: -; j_gene: TRBJ2-7; d_gene: -; CDR3nt: TGTGCCAGCAGTCACGGCGGGGTCTACGAGCAGTACTTC; CDR3aa: CASSHGGVYEQYF
v_gene: TRBV27; abundance: -; j_gene: TRBJ1-1; d_gene: TRBD1; CDR3nt: TGTGCCAGCAGTTTCCAGGGGGCGACTGAAGCTTTCTTT; CDR3aa: CASSFQGATEAFF
v_gene: TRBV7-3; abundance: -; j_gene: TRBJ2-3; d_gene: TRBD2; CDR3nt: TGTGCCAGCAGCGGGCGGGGGTACACAGATACGCAGTATTTT; CDR3aa: CASSGRGYTDTQYF
v_gene: TRBV2; abundance: -; j_gene: TRBJ1-4; d_gene: -; CDR3nt: TGTGCCAGCAATCCGGACAGCCCTATAGAACTGTTTTTT; CDR3aa: CASNPDSPIELFF
v_gene: TRBV2; abundance: -; j_gene: TRBJ1-6; d_gene: TRBD1; CDR3nt: TGTGCCAGCAGTGAGACAGGGTTTTATAGGTCCTATAATTCACCCCTCCACTTT; CDR3aa: CASSETGFYRSYNSPLHF
v_gene: TRBV7-2; abundance: -; j_gene: TRBJ1-2; d_gene: -; CDR3nt: TGTGCCAGCAGCTTAGCGGCCAAGTCGCCTAGGGGCTACACCTTC; CDR3aa: CASSLAAKSPRGYTF
v_gene: TRBV5-1; abundance: -; j_gene: TRBJ2-7; d_gene: TRBD1; CDR3nt: TGCGCCAGCAGCTTGGGACAGGGCGGCGTCGAGCAGTACTTC; CDR3aa: CASSLGQGGVEQYF
v_gene: TRBV7-2; abundance: -; j_gene: TRBJ2-3; d_gene: -; CDR3nt: TGTGCCAGCAGCTTAGCCGGGTCAACGCAGTATTTT; CDR3aa: CASSLAGSTQYF
v_gene: TRBV7-2; abundance: -; j_gene: TRBJ1-2; d_gene: -; CDR3nt: TGTGCCAGCAGCTTAGCCGGGACAAGACGTAACCATGGCTACACCTTC; CDR3aa: CASSLAGTRRNHGYTF
v_gene: TRBV7-6; abundance: few; j_gene: TRBJ2-1; d_gene: TRBD1; CDR3nt: TGTGCCAGCAGTCCAAGAGGGGACAGGGGCAATGAGCAGTTCTTC; CDR3aa: CASSPRGDRGNEQFF
v_gene: TRBV4-3; abundance: once; j_gene: TRBJ1-5; d_gene: -; CDR3nt: TGCGCCAGCAGCCAAGGTAGCCTCGGCAATCAGCCCCAGCATTTT; CDR3aa: CASSQGSLGNQPQHF